This T cell receptor (beta chain) was recovered during a study of a mutant IDH1 vaccine in newly diagnosed glioma. Looking at the study overall: It was radiotherapy, temozolomide, or both that patients received previously, with most receiving both. Broader study findings: Shifts in the top peripheral T cell clonotypes seemed unrelated to pseudoprogression. Across multiple MHC alleles, 80% to 95% of patients had vaccine-induced responses.

Time point of the sample: baseline, week 1 (first vaccination visit). The treatment: pre-vaccination baseline after standard-of-care therapy. New astrocytomas of WHO grade 3 or 4 that were IDH1-mutant and ATRX-lost were found in the donors. CDR1 and CDR2 (germline): SGHRS, YFSETQ. The V gene end was trimmed by 2 bases and the J gene end by 6 bases; junction bases not matched to a gene: 5. The CDR3 has 14 residues. The assay was immunoSEQ multiplex PCR, and TCRdb's table has in-frame clones only and misses some. The repertoire holds under 35,000 clones, with approximately 80% as singletons. As to this clone: Its antigen remains unidentified.

The sample in question was PBMCs, obtained from a glioma patient treated with radiotherapy, temozolomide or both. This clonotype originated in a man aged 25 to 40 with glioma. V usage is TRBV5-1 and J usage is TRBJ2-1, with 7 bases fitting TRBD1. CDR3 protein: CASSFNTGVNEQFF. CDR3 DNA: TGCGCCAGCAGCTTTAATACAGGGGTCAATGAGCAGTTCTTC.